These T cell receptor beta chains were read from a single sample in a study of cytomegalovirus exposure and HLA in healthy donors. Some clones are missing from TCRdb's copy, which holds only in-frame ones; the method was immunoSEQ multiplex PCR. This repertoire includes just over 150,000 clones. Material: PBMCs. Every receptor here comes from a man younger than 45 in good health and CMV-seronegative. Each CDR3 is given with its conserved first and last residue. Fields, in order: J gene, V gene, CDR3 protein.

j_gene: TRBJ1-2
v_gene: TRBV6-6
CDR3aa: CASISTGTGYGYTF

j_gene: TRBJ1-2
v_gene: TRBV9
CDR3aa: CASSVDLANYGYTF

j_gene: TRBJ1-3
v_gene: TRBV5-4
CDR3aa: CASSFHRSSGNTIYF

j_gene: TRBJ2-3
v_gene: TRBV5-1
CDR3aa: CASSLAGQGYDTQYF

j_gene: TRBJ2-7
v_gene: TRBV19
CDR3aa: CASSRQGGYEQYF

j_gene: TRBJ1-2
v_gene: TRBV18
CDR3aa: CASSPGDGYTF

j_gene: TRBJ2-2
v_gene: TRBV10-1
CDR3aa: CASSPGLAGTGELFF

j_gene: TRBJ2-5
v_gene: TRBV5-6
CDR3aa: CASSLDRGDTQYF

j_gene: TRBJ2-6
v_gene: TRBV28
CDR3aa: CASSALGLGANVLTF

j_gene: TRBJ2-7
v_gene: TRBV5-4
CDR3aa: CASGEDRREQYF

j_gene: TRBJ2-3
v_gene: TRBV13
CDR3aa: CASSWGLAGSGDTQYF

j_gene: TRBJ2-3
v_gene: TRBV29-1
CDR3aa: CSVRDSGTDTQYF

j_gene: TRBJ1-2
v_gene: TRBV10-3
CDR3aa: CAISDLQGFTNGYTF

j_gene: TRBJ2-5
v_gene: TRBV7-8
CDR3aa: CASFHLGGLAGGPFQETQYF

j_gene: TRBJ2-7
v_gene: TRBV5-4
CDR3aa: CALGLAGGAEQYF

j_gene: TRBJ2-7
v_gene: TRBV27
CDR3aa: CASSFNEGYEQYF

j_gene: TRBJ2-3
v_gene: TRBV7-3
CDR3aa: CASSIDRARKDTQYF